Listed here are 18 T cell receptor beta chains from one sample, sequenced in a study of blood T cell repertoires in COVID-19. Generated by immunoSEQ multiplex PCR, the TCRdb table keeps only in-frame clones and is missing some. The sample consists of 230,000 or so clones, roughly 90% of them appearing once. Sequencing used peripheral blood. The receptors here all came from an older woman with COVID-19, enrolled during active disease.

The chain carries TRBV6-5 and TRBJ2-5; D possibly corresponds to TRBD2 (6 bases). CDR3 size: 13 residues. Trimming cost V 4 bases and J 5 bases, with 11 bases left between them. Looked up from germline, CDR1 is MNHEY and CDR2 is SVGAGI. The CDR3: CASSSLAWETQYF. The CDR3 nucleotides read TGTGCCAGCAGTTCACTAGCCTGGGAGACCCAGTACTTC.

This clone was seen only once. The CDR3 spells CASSQPGRGNTIYF. The CDR3 region has the DNA TGCGCCAGCAGCCAACCGGGAAGGGGAAACACCATATATTTT. This chain connects TRBV4-1 to TRBJ1-3; no clear D gene. The germline gives CDR1 MGHRA, CDR2 YSYEKL. Trimming left V 2 bases short and J 4 bases short, with 9 bases between. The CDR3 is 14 residues long.

The chain joins TRBV7-2 to TRBJ1-6, with TRBD1 matching over 8 bases. The CDR3 covers 15 residues. V lost 5 bases, J lost 9 bases, and 9 bases stayed unmatched. CDR1 SGHTA and CDR2 FQGNSA come from the germline V gene. The CDR3 region is CASSPHSGTGSPLHF. The CDR3 DNA reads as TGTGCCAGCAGCCCCCACTCCGGGACAGGTTCACCCCTCCACTTT.

This clone occurred a few times. The genes are TRBV5-1 and TRBJ1-2; 12 nucleotides agree with TRBD1. After removal of 4 bases from V and 6 bases from J, the junction contained 7 bases not matched to a gene. The CDR3 covers 15 residues. The germline gives CDR1 SGHRS, CDR2 YFSETQ. CDR3 amino acids: CASSNVGQGADGYTF. CDR3 DNA: TGCGCCAGCAGCAACGTGGGACAGGGGGCTGATGGCTACACCTTC. Full variable domain (missing parts from reference TRBV5-1 and TRBJ1-2): KAGVTQTPRYLIKTRGQQVTLSCSPISGHRSVSWYQQTPGQGLQFLFEYFSETQRNKGNFPGRFSGRQFSNSRSEMNVSTLELGDSALYLCASSNVGQGADGYTFGSGTRLTVV.

This chain joins TRBV30 and TRBJ2-3; D may be TRBD2 (6 bases). The CDR3 consists of 13 residues. V was trimmed by 0 bases and J by 8 bases, leaving 12 bases between them. Per the germline V gene, CDR1 is GTSNPN and CDR2 is SVGIG (reference sequence). As DNA, the CDR3 is TGTGCCTGGAGTGTCCCGGGGGTTACTACGCAGTATTTT. Translated: CAWSVPGVTTQYF.

This clone was counted a single time. The chain carries TRBV18 and TRBJ1-2, with D perhaps matching TRBD1 (6 bases). Germline CDR1 reads KGHSH; CDR2 reads LQKENI. The CDR3 contains 15 residues. V lost 4 bases and J 3 bases, leaving 15 bases between the germline ends. The CDR3 sequence is CASSLRQETDYGYTF. The CDR3 DNA follows: TGTGCCAGCTCACTCAGACAGGAGACGGACTATGGCTACACCTTC.

The rearrangement joins TRBV7-3 to TRBJ2-1; TRBD2 agrees at 8 bases. The germline CDR1 and CDR2 sequences are SGHTA and FQGTGA. This CDR3 comprises 15 residues. Trimming removed 5 bases from V and 6 bases from J; junction bases left unmatched: 9. The CDR3 DNA sequence: TGTGCCAGCAGCCCACCCGGGGGGGACCGCAATGAGCAGTTCTTC. Its translation is CASSPPGGDRNEQFF.

Concerning this clone: Other DNA sequences in this sample translate to the same CDR3. For the CDR3, the DNA is TGTGCCAGCAGCTTAAGCACCGCCTACGAGCAGTACTTC. The encoded protein is CASSLSTAYEQYF. This chain links TRBV7-9 with TRBJ2-7, with unresolved D. CDR1 is SEHNR, CDR2 FQNEAQ, per germline (reference sequence). Deletions cut 2 bases from V and 2 bases from J, with 7 bases between. CDR3 length: 13 residues.

V gene TRBV7-2 combines with J gene TRBJ2-3, with D possibly TRBD1 on 6 matching bases. In germline, CDR1 is SGHTA, CDR2 FQGNSA. Trimming took 1 base from V and 0 from J, leaving 14 bases between them. The length of the CDR3 is 17 residues. This chain's CDR3 is CASSLEGHPFSTDTQYF. CDR3 coding DNA: TGTGCCAGCAGCTTAGAGGGACATCCCTTTAGCACAGATACGCAGTATTTT.

V is TRBV6-5 and J is TRBJ1-1; D unclear. Germline CDR1 is MNHEY and CDR2 is SVGAGI. V lost 6 bases and J 5 bases, leaving 10 bases between the germline ends. This CDR3 spans 12 amino acids. For the CDR3, the DNA is TGTGCCAGCAGGTCATCGGGAACTGAAGCTTTCTTT. It yields the protein CASRSSGTEAFF.

With respect to this clone: It is unclear where the CDR3 begins or ends on the DNA, so no DNA is shown, and the CDR3 is as TCRdb lists it. The rearrangement uses TRBV7-2 and TRBJ1-2. The germline CDR1 and CDR2 sequences are SGHTA and FQGNSA. Inclusive of both ends, the CDR3 amounts to 16 amino acids. The CDR3 sequence is CASSFGGGARDYGHTF.

The chain has TRBV19 and TRBJ1-1, with 9 bases identical to TRBD1. V lost 6 bases, J lost 7 bases, and 9 bases stayed unmatched. This CDR3 has 14 amino acids. The germline CDR1 and CDR2 sequences are LNHDA and SQIVND (reference sequence). The CDR3 reads CASSWTRDRDEAFF. The CDR3 DNA reads as TGTGCCAGTAGCTGGACCCGGGACAGGGATGAAGCTTTCTTT. Based on the CDR3 plus reference TRBV19 and TRBJ1-1, the full variable domain is DGGITQSPKYLFRKEGQNVTLSCEQNLNHDAMYWYRQDPGQGLRLIYYSQIVNDFQKGDIAEGYSVSREKKESFPLTVTSAQKNPTAFYLCASSWTRDRDEAFFGQGTRLTVV.

J is TRBJ2-2 and V is TRBV6-4; perhaps TRBD2 as D (7 bases). Trimming shortened V by 8 bases and J by 4 bases, and 14 bases separated the two germline ends. Germline-derived CDR1 and CDR2 are MRHNA and SNTAGT. The length of the CDR3 is 14 residues. The CDR3 sequence: CASFGGPGTGELFF. In nucleotides, the CDR3 is TGTGCCAGCTTCGGGGGGCCGGGCACCGGGGAGCTGTTTTTT.

This chain connects TRBV2 to TRBJ1-5; perhaps TRBD1 as D (6 bases). The CDR3 extends over 14 amino acids. CDR1 is SNHLY, CDR2 FYNNEI, per germline. V lost 3 bases and J lost 4, with 10 bases in between. DNA of the CDR3: TGTGCCAGCAGTGAGGTACAGGGAAATCAGCCCCAGCATTTT. Its protein is CASSEVQGNQPQHF.

In this sample, this clone turned up once. This rearrangement joins TRBV11-2 to TRBJ1-1; perhaps TRBD1 as D (6 bases). V gave up 4 bases and J gave up 0 bases, with 12 bases separating them. The CDR3 spans 15 residues. Germline V gives CDR1 SGHAT, CDR2 FQNNGV. In nucleotides, the CDR3 is TGTGCCAGCAGCTGGGACACGGTAATGAACACTGAAGCTTTCTTT. Its protein product is CASSWDTVMNTEAFF.

This clone has more than one count but fewer than ten. The chain uses TRBV27 and TRBJ1-2; 9 positions match TRBD1. With 5 bases clipped from V and 6 bases from J, the junction kept 10 bases outside the gene matches. This CDR3 is 15 amino acids long. Germline V lookup: CDR1 MNHEY, CDR2 SMNVEV (reference sequence). This CDR3 is CASSPRYGTGNGYTF. The CDR3 nucleotides read TGTGCCAGCAGTCCCCGTTATGGGACAGGGAATGGCTACACCTTC.

The rearrangement links TRBV5-6 to TRBJ2-3, with D possibly matching TRBD2 (6 bases). The CDR3 covers 16 residues. The germline V and J ends were trimmed by 1 base and 2 bases, with 14 bases remaining between them. From germline, CDR1 is SGHDT and CDR2 YYEEEE. Written as DNA, the CDR3 is TGTGCCAGCAGCTTGCCGCCGGGACTTATCACAGATACGCAGTATTTT. It encodes CASSLPPGLITDTQYF.

This chain uses TRBV9 with TRBJ2-3, with 7 nucleotides matching TRBD2. The V and J ends lost 3 bases and 5 bases, in that order; junction bases with no gene match: 12. This CDR3 is built from 16 residues. Germline CDR1 and CDR2: SGDLS and YYNGEE. In nucleotides, the CDR3 is TGTGCCAGCAGCGCCCACGGGGCGGGAGCAGGAGATACGCAGTATTTT. The encoded protein is CASSAHGAGAGDTQYF.